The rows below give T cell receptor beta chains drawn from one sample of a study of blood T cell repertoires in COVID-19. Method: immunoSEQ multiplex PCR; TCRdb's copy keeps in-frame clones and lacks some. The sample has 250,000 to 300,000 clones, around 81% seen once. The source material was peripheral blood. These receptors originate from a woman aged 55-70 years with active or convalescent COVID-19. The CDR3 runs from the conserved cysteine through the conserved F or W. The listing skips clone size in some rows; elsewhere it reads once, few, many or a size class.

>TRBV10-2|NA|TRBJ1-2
CASSGVGQGGGYTF
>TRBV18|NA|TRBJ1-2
CASSGTGPSGYTF
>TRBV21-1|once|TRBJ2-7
CASSKKGDSSYEQYF
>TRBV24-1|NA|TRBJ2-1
CATSDFPFNEQFF
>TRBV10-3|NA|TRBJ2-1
CAISPAGTRVYNEQFF
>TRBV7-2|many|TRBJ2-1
CASTPTGTGNEQFF
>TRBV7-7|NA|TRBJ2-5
CASSSDWGRQETQYF
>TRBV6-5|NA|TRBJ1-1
CASRSNRGEAFF
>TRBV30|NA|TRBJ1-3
CAWSVPRDFLRNTIYF
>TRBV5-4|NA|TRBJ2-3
CASSSGLSTDTQYF
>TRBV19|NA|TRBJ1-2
CASSMGRVDGYTF
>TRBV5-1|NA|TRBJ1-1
CASSLAGQGEAFF
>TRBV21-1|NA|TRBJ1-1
CASFTGRVRAGGTEAFF